This TCR beta chain was obtained from a study of blood T cells in healthy people across ages. The germline V gene encodes CDR1 SGHRS and CDR2 YFSETQ. J gave up 5 bases and V 4 bases, and 22 bases lay outside the gene matches. CDR3 length: 19 amino acids. Then a second PCR, running about 6 to 12 cycles, was carried out with a sample-barcoded 5' primer and a J-beta primer mix. TCRdb reprocessed the 5' RACE reads with MiXCR, giving one entry per CDR3 protein. The sample consists of about a million distinct CDR3 sequences, just over 50% of them appearing once. The TCR sequence derives from a woman aged 60-75 years in good health. The chain has TRBV5-1 and TRBJ2-7; 9 bases agree with TRBD1. Specimen: blood. CDR3 sequence: CASSPVSLLRDRDSHEQYF. Here the CDR3 DNA reads TGCGCCAGCAGCCCCGTTTCGTTACTCCGGGACAGGGATTCTCACGAGCAGTACTTC.